This T cell receptor (beta chain) is drawn from a study of blood T cell repertoires in COVID-19 (dated by TCRdb to 2020 to 2022). As for the study more broadly: The collaborator samples originated in the United States, Italy and Spain and spanned the acute and convalescent phases of COVID-19. The prospective study material was composed of cDNA or gDNA derived from T cells, B-cell-depleted T cells, or PBMCs. Subjects who had been exposed to COVID-19, were actively infected with it, or had recovered from it provided the deeply sampled blood TCRbeta repertoires that made up the dataset. A freely available public database, intended as a resource for researchers studying the immune response to SARS-CoV-2, is where the repertoires were released. Samples came from the ongoing ImmuneRACE study (first 160 participants) plus 1,254 subjects from 6 global collaborators. Nearly every sample came with metadata listing a de-identified subject ID, COVID-19 status, age in years and sex. Where available, HLA class I and class II types were taken from metadata supplied by the sample provider and were not determined by assay-based typing. Findings and caveats that apply to the study as a whole: The quantity of clinical and demographic metadata differed by source and by participant and was supplied without curation.

CDR1 and CDR2 are read off the germline V gene (reference sequence) as MNHEY and SMNVEV. Its CDR3 holds 14 amino acids, cysteine through phenylalanine. Only the CDR3 portion is preserved as DNA: 42 bases, with reading frame beginning at the first base. The junction shows trimming of 6 bases on V and 6 bases on J, plus 18 bases between the germline ends. This clone showed up just a few times. Its antigen target is currently unknown. No clone much larger than this one lies a single base away; base qualities are absent. TCRbeta CDR3 regions were amplified from genomic DNA by means of the immunoSEQ Assay, a bias-controlled multiplex PCR. The published analysis was carried out like this. The number of nucleated cells in each sample was estimated by amplification of reference gene primers within the assay. Sequence reads were collapsed and filtered to measure the absolute abundance of every unique TCRbeta CDR3 rearrangement. For each sample, productive Simpson clonality was calculated as the square root of Simpson's diversity index across productive rearrangements. Not all clones reach the TCRdb copy of this immuneACCESS table, which keeps in-frame sequences only. Checked studies attribute under half of the gap to unresolved V genes and leave the rest unexplained. From that table come the V and J calls and clone size; the DNA was used to work out D and trimming. The sample profile shows roughly 79,000 clones; approximately 88% of them were found once. Around 5.1% of the sample lies in the top ten.

Whole blood was collected in K2EDTA tubes by collaborating institutions according to the institutions' own protocols. For TCRbeta analysis, collaborators shipped samples in one of three forms: frozen whole blood, isolated PBMCs, or DNA extracted from either of those sample types. Recombination connected TRBV27 to TRBJ2-7, and perhaps TRBD2 as D gene, on 6 matching bases. Sequencing was performed on peripheral blood. The clonotype originates from a woman over 75 with active or convalescent COVID-19. At the DNA level, the sequence is TGTGCCAGCAGATCGAGAGCGTCCGGGGGCGAGCAGTACTTC. It encodes CASRSRASGGEQYF.